This TCR beta chain emerged from a study of T cells in localized non-small cell lung cancer. As concerns this clone: Its antigen is unidentified.

Per the germline V gene, CDR1 is SGDLS and CDR2 is YYNGEE. The CDR3 is 14 amino acids. V gave up 1 base and J gave up 6 bases, with 13 bases separating them. Assay used: immunoSEQ multiplex PCR; TCRdb lists only in-frame clones, some missing. The sample holds some 52,000 clones, 75% to 90% seen once. Findings of the study overall: Uninvolved neighboring lung showed the greatest T cell clonality, exceeding tumor.

The chain recombines TRBV9 with TRBJ1-2; D may be TRBD1 (5 bases). The source was peripheral blood, collected before any cancer treatment. The sequence derives from a male donor at least 60 years old with stage III squamous cell lung carcinoma. This chain's CDR3 is CASSVSAGLNGYTF. The CDR3 DNA is TGTGCCAGCAGCGTATCAGCAGGGTTGAATGGCTACACCTTC.